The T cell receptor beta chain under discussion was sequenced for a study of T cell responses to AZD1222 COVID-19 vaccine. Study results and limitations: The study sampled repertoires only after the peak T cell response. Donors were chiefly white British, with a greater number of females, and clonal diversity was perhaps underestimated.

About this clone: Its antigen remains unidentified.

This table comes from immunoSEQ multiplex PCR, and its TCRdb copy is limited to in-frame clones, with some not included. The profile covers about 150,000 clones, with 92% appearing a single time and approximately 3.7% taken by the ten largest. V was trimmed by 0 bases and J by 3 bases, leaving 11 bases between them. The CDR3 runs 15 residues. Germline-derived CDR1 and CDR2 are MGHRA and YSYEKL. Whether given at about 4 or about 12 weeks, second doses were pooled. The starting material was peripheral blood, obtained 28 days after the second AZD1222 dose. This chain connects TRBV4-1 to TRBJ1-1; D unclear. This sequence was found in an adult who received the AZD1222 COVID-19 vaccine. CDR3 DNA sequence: TGCGCCAGCAGCCAAGAACCGGGCTTGGACACTGAAGCTTTCTTT. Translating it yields CASSQEPGLDTEAFF.